Listed here are 8 T cell receptor beta chains from one sample, sequenced in a study of shared clonotypes between healthy human individuals. Profiling relied on immunoSEQ multiplex PCR, and the TCRdb table lists in-frame clones only, not all of them. Here the sample spans approximately 2.5 million clones, 93% being singletons. The source material was naive CD4+ T cells from PBMCs. Described subset: CD45RA+ positively selected. These receptors were taken from a man between 18 and 29 years old in good health. Some clones in this sample may be carry-over from other donors' samples.

The rearrangement uses TRBV5-5 and TRBJ2-1, with D possibly TRBD2 on 6 matching bases. The CDR3 is made up of 14 amino acids. The V gene lost 0 bases and the J gene lost 13 bases, with 17 bases spanning the gap. Germline assignment: CDR1 SGHKS and CDR2 YYEKEE (reference sequence). In DNA, the CDR3 is TGTGCCAGCAGCTTGGATCCGGGCGGGGCCCCTCAGTTCTTC. Its protein is CASSLDPGGAPQFF.

This clone has just a few counts. The chain recombines TRBV29-1 with TRBJ1-1, with D perhaps matching TRBD1 (5 bases). This CDR3 contains 12 residues. The V gene's germline CDR1 is SQVTM and CDR2 ANQGSEA. Trimming stripped 7 bases from V and 6 bases from J, with 15 bases between. This CDR3 is CSAPGQVSEAFF. CDR3 bases: TGCAGCGCCCCAGGGCAGGTTTCTGAAGCTTTCTTT. The variable domain in full, completed from reference TRBV29-1 and TRBJ1-1, reads SAVISQKPSRDICQRGTSLTIQCQVDSQVTMMFWYRQQPGQSLTLIATANQGSEATYESGFVIDKFPISRPNLTFSTLTVSNMSPEDSSIYLCSAPGQVSEAFFGQGTRLTVV.

The gene calls are TRBV4-1 and TRBJ2-2; 11 positions match TRBD2. The CDR3 spans 16 residues. Trimming took 9 bases from V and 4 from J; bases not matched to a gene: 10. CDR1 MGHRA and CDR2 YSYEKL come from the germline V gene. The CDR3 nucleotides read TGCGCCAGTCTGAGAAATAGCGGGAGGGGCACCGGGGAGCTGTTTTTT. It codes for CASLRNSGRGTGELFF.

V usage is TRBV19 and J usage is TRBJ1-2; 9 bases line up with TRBD1. From germline, CDR1 is LNHDA and CDR2 SQIVND (reference sequence). Trimming removed 5 bases from V and 7 bases from J; junction bases left unmatched: 2. This CDR3 has 12 amino acids. For the CDR3, the DNA is TGTGCCAGTAGTGAGGACAGGGGTGGCTACACCTTC. It is translated as CASSEDRGGYTF.

This chain joins TRBV11-3 and TRBJ2-1, with 9 nucleotides matching TRBD2. V was clipped by 3 bases and J by 2 bases; unmatched bases: 8. CDR1 and CDR2 from the germline V gene are SGHNT and YENEEA. CDR3 size: 17 residues. The CDR3 here is CASSFGGTSYPYNEQFF. The CDR3 DNA reads TGTGCCAGCAGCTTCGGGGGGACTAGCTATCCCTACAATGAGCAGTTCTTC. Full variable domain (rest looked up from reference TRBV11-3 and TRBJ2-1): EAGVVQSPRYKIIEKKQPVAFWCNPISGHNTLYWYLQNLGQGPELLIRYENEEAVDDSQLPKDRFSAERLKGVDSTLKIQPAELGDSAVYLCASSFGGTSYPYNEQFFGPGTRLTVL.

This chain connects TRBV27 to TRBJ2-1, with 9 bases that match TRBD2. CDR1 and CDR2 (germline): MNHEY, SMNVEV (reference sequence). The CDR3 consists of 15 residues. Trimming took 2 bases from V and 9 from J; bases not matched to a gene: 8. The CDR3 nucleotides are TGTGCCAGCAGTTTAGATGCGGGAGGGTTTGGTGAGCAGTTCTTC. Translated, it gives CASSLDAGGFGEQFF.

The sample holds one count of this clone. V gene TRBV5-1 combines with J gene TRBJ2-3; 7 nucleotides agree with TRBD1. J was trimmed by 1 base and V by 2 bases; bases with no gene match: 4. The CDR3 length is 15 residues. The V gene's germline CDR1 is SGHRS and CDR2 YFSETQ. The CDR3 DNA reads TGCGCCAGCAGCTTCCGGGACAGCCGCACAGATACGCAGTATTTT. It encodes CASSFRDSRTDTQYF.

This clone was observed a single time. The chain links TRBV10-2 to TRBJ2-7; TRBD2 matches at 7 bases. Germline trimming cut 4 bases from V and 0 bases from J; bases unmatched to any gene: 3. The CDR3 has 14 residues. Germline CDR1 and CDR2: WSHSY and SAAADI. This CDR3 reads CASSGSSGSYEQYF. The CDR3 DNA reads as TGCGCCAGCAGTGGGTCTAGCGGCTCCTACGAGCAGTACTTC.